This TCR beta chain emerged from a study of identifying expanded T cells in peripheral blood. The repertoire was sequenced with immunoSEQ multiplex PCR; TCRdb's copy has only in-frame clones and lacks some. This table holds some 130,000 clones, 86% found once. This CDR3 is 15 amino acids long. Germline CDR1 and CDR2: SGHRS and YFSETQ. V was cut by 0 bases and J by 0 bases, with 8 bases left in between. As to this clone: This specimen includes other DNA sequences encoding the same CDR3.

The TCR sequence derives from a person aged 18 to 75 in good health. Sequencing used blood. The chain links TRBV5-1 to TRBJ2-3; no reliable D call. CDR3 sequence: CASSLVPASTDTQYF. CDR3 DNA sequence: TGCGCCAGCAGCTTGGTCCCCGCTAGCACAGATACGCAGTATTTT.